This is a list of T cell receptor beta chains from one sample in a study of blood T cell repertoires in COVID-19. Measured with immunoSEQ multiplex PCR; TCRdb has only the in-frame clones, and not every one. The data contain over 200,000 clones, around 83% of them singletons. Material for sequencing was PBMCs or T cells enriched from blood (not recorded which). These receptors were obtained from a woman between 40 and 55 years old who had recovered from COVID-19. The CDR3 runs from the conserved cysteine through the conserved F or W. The D gene is left open where the match is weak. Size tells how often a clone was seen (once, few, many) or the class of an expanded clone, and some rows leave it out.

j_call d_call clone_size v_call cdr3_nt cdr3_aa
TRBJ2-3 TRBD2 - TRBV3-1/TRBV3-2 TGTGCCAGCAGCCCTAGCGGGTACACAGATACGCAGTATTTT CASSPSGYTDTQYF
TRBJ2-1 TRBD2 - TRBV28 TGTGCCAGCAGCACAATAACTAGCGGGAGGTCCCGGGTGGCGTTCTTC CASSTITSGRSRVAFF
TRBJ1-1 - - TRBV6-5 TGTGCCAGCAGTTACACGGGGGGAACTGAAGCTTTCTTT CASSYTGGTEAFF
TRBJ2-5 TRBD2 - TRBV18 TGTGCCAGCTCTCCAGGACTAGCGGGAGTGGGAGAGACCCAGTACTTC CASSPGLAGVGETQYF
TRBJ2-7 - - TRBV9 TGTGCCAGCAGCGTAGGAGACAGTTACGAGCAGTACTTC CASSVGDSYEQYF
TRBJ1-4 TRBD1 - TRBV5-1 TGCGCCAGCAGTCCCGGGACAGCCAATGAAAAACTGTTTTTT CASSPGTANEKLFF
TRBJ1-1 - few TRBV25-1 TGTGCCAGCACTCCGCCCCCCAGGGAGGGAGGGATGAACACTGAAGCTTTCTTT CASTPPPREGGMNTEAFF
TRBJ2-7 TRBD2 - TRBV10-3 TGTGCCATCAGTGAGGGACTAGCGGGCTCCTACGAGCAGTACTTC CAISEGLAGSYEQYF
TRBJ1-3 - - TRBV19 TGTGCCAGTAGTATCGGAGGTGGAAACACCATATATTTT CASSIGGGNTIYF
TRBJ2-1 TRBD2 - TRBV24-1 TGTGCCACCAGTGGATTAGCGGGGGGTGTGGATGAGCAGTTCTTC CATSGLAGGVDEQFF
TRBJ2-3 - - TRBV6-2/TRBV6-3 TGTGCCAGCAGTTACCTGACAGATACGCAGTATTTT CASSYLTDTQYF
TRBJ1-2 - - TRBV20-1 TGCAGTGCTAGTGACGGGGTTGGGTATGGCTACACCTTC CSASDGVGYGYTF
TRBJ1-2 - - TRBV18 TGTGCCAGCTCACCCTACGACATTTATGGCTACACCTTC CASSPYDIYGYTF
TRBJ1-1 - - TRBV6-5 TGTGCCAGCATACGAGACAGGCTCGCTGAAGCTTTCTTT CASIRDRLAEAFF
TRBJ2-7 - few TRBV29-1 TGCAGCGTTGAAGATTCCGACAGAGGCTACGAGCAGTACTTC CSVEDSDRGYEQYF
TRBJ1-2 TRBD1 - TRBV18 TGTGCCAGCTCACCACTTGTCTCCGGGACAGATGGCTACACCTTC CASSPLVSGTDGYTF
TRBJ2-1 TRBD1 once TRBV3-1/TRBV3-2 TGTGCCAGCAGCCAAACAGGGGACAGTGAGCAGTTCTTC CASSQTGDSEQFF
TRBJ2-5 TRBD2 - TRBV5-6 TGTGCCAGCAGCTGGAGGACTAGCGGGAGGGGAGGGCAAGAGACCCAGTACTTC CASSWRTSGRGGQETQYF
TRBJ1-1 - - TRBV10-1 TGCGCCAGCAGTGAGTCGCAGGGGCGGACTGAAGCTTTCTTT CASSESQGRTEAFF
TRBJ2-1 TRBD2 once TRBV28 TGTGCCAGCAGTTTAGGGGGAGGGAGGTCCTACAATGAGCAGTTCTTC CASSLGGGRSYNEQFF
TRBJ1-4 - - TRBV2 TGTGCCAGCCTTAAAGAGGGGGCAACTAATGAAAAACTGTTTTTT CASLKEGATNEKLFF
TRBJ1-5 - - TRBV2 TGTGCCAGCAGTGACTCTCGGGGACAAAGCAATCAGCCCCAGCATTTT CASSDSRGQSNQPQHF
TRBJ1-1 TRBD1 - TRBV18 TGTGCCAGCTCATCCAGGGACAGGGGGACCACTGAAGCTTTCTTT CASSSRDRGTTEAFF
TRBJ2-3 - - TRBV19 TGTGCCAGTAGTATCCAGATCTGGGATACGCAGTATTTT CASSIQIWDTQYF
TRBJ1-3 - - TRBV29-1 TGCAGCGTTGTGGTCAGGGCCATCTCTGGAAACACCATATATTTT CSVVVRAISGNTIYF
TRBJ1-3 - - TRBV11-2 TGTGCCAGCAGCTTGTGGAGGGGCCGTAGCTCTGGAAACACCATATATTTT CASSLWRGRSSGNTIYF
TRBJ2-3 TRBD2 - TRBV5-4 TGTGCCAGCAGCGCCGGACTAGTCACAGATACGCAGTATTTT CASSAGLVTDTQYF
TRBJ2-2 - - TRBV14 TGTGCCAGCAGCCCCTTGAGGGCACAGGGACCCACCGGGGAGCTGTTTTTT CASSPLRAQGPTGELFF
TRBJ2-1 TRBD2 - TRBV4-2 TGTGCCAGCAGCCAAGAACCTCCGGGACTAGCGGAGACCGCCCGGTTCTTC CASSQEPPGLAETARFF
TRBJ2-1 - - TRBV29-1 TGCAGCGGGGCGGGGCTAGCCGGCAATGAGCAGTTCTTC CSGAGLAGNEQFF
TRBJ2-5 - - TRBV2 TGTGCCAGCAGCTACCAAGAGACCCAGTACTTC CASSYQETQYF
TRBJ2-1 TRBD2 - TRBV30 TGTGCCTGGAGTCTACTAGCGGGGAGGCTCGATGAGCAGTTCTTC CAWSLLAGRLDEQFF
TRBJ1-3 - - TRBV7-2 TGTGCCAGCAGCCGCGGGGTAGTGGGCGGAAACACCATATATTTT CASSRGVVGGNTIYF
TRBJ1-5 - - TRBV7-2 TGTGCCAGCAGCTTAGGTTACAGGGATCCGCCCCAGCATTTT CASSLGYRDPPQHF
TRBJ1-2 TRBD1 once TRBV28 TGTGCCAGCAGAAAGGGGGCAGGGAATGGCTACACCTTC CASRKGAGNGYTF
TRBJ2-1 TRBD2 - TRBV9 TGTGCCAGCAGCGTTCTAGCGGACAATGAGCAGTTCTTC CASSVLADNEQFF
TRBJ2-2 - - TRBV24-1 TGTGCCACCAGTGACCCGAGACAGCACACCGGGGAGCTGTTTTTT CATSDPRQHTGELFF
TRBJ1-4 - - TRBV7-6 TGTGCCAGCGCCCCCCAGGAGGCAACTAATGAAAAACTGTTTTTT CASAPQEATNEKLFF
TRBJ1-2 - few TRBV6-2/TRBV6-3 TGTGCCAGCAGTCCGCAGGGCAACTATGGCTACACCTTC CASSPQGNYGYTF
TRBJ1-2 - - TRBV7-6 TGTGCCAGCAGCTTAGAAAGTTCTACGTACGGCTACACCTTC CASSLESSTYGYTF
TRBJ2-1 - - TRBV7-9 TGTGCCGCAGGGGCGGGGGCCTACAATGAGCAGTTCTTC CAAGAGAYNEQFF
TRBJ1-1 TRBD1 - TRBV27 TGTGCCAGCAGTTTGTCCGGGACAGCCGAAGCTTTCTTT CASSLSGTAEAFF
TRBJ1-1 - - TRBV4-1 TGCGCCAGCAGGGACTGGGGGGGGGTAACTGAAGCTTTCTTT CASRDWGGVTEAFF
TRBJ1-2 - - TRBV9 TGTGCCAGCAGCGCCGACTACTATGGCTACACCTTC CASSADYYGYTF
TRBJ2-3 - - TRBV9 TGTGCCAGCACACTGCTAGCAGCGGGAGATACGCAGTATTTT CASTLLAAGDTQYF
TRBJ2-2 - - TRBV7-9 TGTGCCAGCAGCTTTCGCACCGGGGAGCTGTTTTTT CASSFRTGELFF
TRBJ1-6 TRBD1 - TRBV6-5 TGTGCCAGCAGCCGACAGGGGGGCGGTTCACCCCTCCACTTT CASSRQGGGSPLHF
TRBJ2-7 - - TRBV28 TGTGCCAGCGCCCCGCAGGGGGCGGGAGTCTCCTACGAGCAGTACTTC CASAPQGAGVSYEQYF
TRBJ1-2 TRBD1 - TRBV28 TGTGCCAGCAGGAGGGGACAGGGTTTCTATGGCTACACCTTC CASRRGQGFYGYTF
TRBJ2-1 TRBD2 - TRBV7-6 TGTGCCAGCAGTTGGACTAGCGGGAGAAATGAGCAGTTCTTC CASSWTSGRNEQFF
TRBJ2-1 TRBD2 - TRBV27 TGTGCCAGCAGGACGTACTGGGGCAGGGAGCGGCGCGGGAGAAAGAATGAGCAGTTCTTC CASRTYWGRERRGRKNEQFF
TRBJ2-5 - - TRBV7-2 TGTGCCAGCAGCTTATCTATTGAGACCCAGTACTTC CASSLSIETQYF